This paragraph reports one T cell receptor (beta chain). Its frequency places this clonotype as medium-sized (0.01 to 0.1%); no count is recorded. Its target antigen remains unknown. To amplify TRB rearrangements, a touch-down multiplex PCR protocol was run with the TRB-A and TRB-B primer pools combined in a single tube. Two consecutive PCR reactions with Phusion HS II polymerase added Illumina adapters and sample indices to the amplicons. Amplicons were gel-purified with the NucleoSpin Gel and PCR Clean-up kit, then quantified by Qubit and quality-checked on an Agilent 2100 Bioanalyzer. Libraries were sequenced on an Illumina MiSeq using 600-cycle, single-indexed, paired-end runs. Per the source publication's procedure: MiXCR version 2.1.12 with the default MiXCR reference library was used to align and assemble TRB reads. A clone was defined by each unique CDR3 nucleotide sequence, and the analysis included only productive sequences supported by at least two reads. Repertoire diversity was assessed by alpha-parameterized diversity profiles (alpha 0 to 5), including Shannon (alpha 1) and Simpson (alpha 2) indices, computed with an R script. Combinatorial TRB VJ usage was calculated with the tcR package and was compared between cohorts by principal component analysis performed with ade4. TCRbeta CDR3s were clustered with GLIPH on cohort pairs matched by age and read depth, and cluster frequencies were compared by Wilcoxon test. TCRdb reprocessed the reads and lists each CDR3 protein sequence as a single entry, with no DNA. TCRdb's processing, not the authors', yielded these V and J calls. The sample's table covers 1,500 to 2,000 distinct CDR3 sequences. The ten largest make up under 75% of the sample.

This sample was included in a study of T cell clusters in autoimmune cytopenias (dated by TCRdb to between 2018 and 2020). About the full investigation: Per sample, TRB sequencing gave a median depth of about 53,000 reads and a median of approximately 2,500 distinct TRB clonotypes. Alongside healthy, CLL and autoimmune hepatitis controls, autoimmune cytopenia patients had their peripheral blood TRB and IGH repertoires sequenced at active disease and again during treatment follow-up. The goal of the study was to determine whether autoimmune cytopenia patients have a disease-specific immune repertoire signature that could serve as a blood-based biomarker. Findings and caveats that apply to the study as a whole: TRB repertoire shifts, with less even repertoires observed in secondary cytopenia and CLL, were mostly attributed to lymphoma bias rather than autoimmunity. The T cell clusters were defined only in silico, and the functional role of the clusters was left to be validated experimentally. Compared with active autoimmune hepatitis patients, healthy donors had almost three times as many exclusive TRB clusters, a finding consistent with an autoimmunity-wide signature. In the comparison of secondary cytopenia with CLL, no cluster-lack signature showed up, apparently because the dominant lymphoma-associated repertoire masked the signature. GLIPH results suggested that primary autoimmune cytopenia patients were missing physiological T cell clusters, with 50 or so clusters found only in healthy donors compared with approximately 15 found only in patients.

The CDR3, from cysteine to phenylalanine, totals 14 residues. No DNA sequence is on record. As encoded in the germline V gene (reference sequence), CDR1 is LNHDA while CDR2 is SQIVND. Per sample, around 230 ng of peripheral blood genomic DNA, 30,000 to 40,000 genome equivalents, was used for TRB amplification. The sample taken for sequencing was peripheral blood. The TCR sequence derives from a human donor with an autoimmune cytopenia, with autoimmune hepatitis or in good health (not recorded which). This chain is built from TRBV19 and TRBJ1-2; the TRBD1 assignment by TCRdb is unverifiable without DNA. The encoded CDR3 is CASSQDSGGYGYTF.